This T cell receptor beta chain was obtained from a study of shared clonotypes between healthy human individuals. Positive CCR7 selection of CD45RO-negative cells yielded the naive CD8 cells, and terminally differentiated effector memory CD45RA+ cells were excluded. The data were produced by immunoSEQ multiplex PCR, yet TCRdb's version contains in-frame clones alone and is incomplete. The repertoire includes hundreds of thousands of clones, 92% of them detected once, and 24% sits in the top ten. The CDR3 totals 12 residues. This TCR was sampled from a man aged 25 to 45 in good health. The rearrangement links TRBV21-1 to TRBJ1-2. TRBV21-1 is a recognized pseudogene. Input material: naive CD8+ T cells sorted from blood. CDR3 DNA sequence: TGTGCCAGTCCGGGGGGAGGCTATGGCTACACCTTC. Translated: CASPGGGYGYTF.